Shown below are 10 T cell receptor beta chains from a single sample sequenced in a study of early T cells in non-severe SARS-CoV-2 infection. TCRdb ran MiXCR on the 5' RACE reads and lists one entry per CDR3 protein. The sample lists 35,000 to 45,000 distinct CDR3 sequences, roughly 5.6% occurring once. Material for sequencing was whole blood. Every receptor here comes from an adult who was a healthcare worker with PCR-confirmed SARS-CoV-2 infection or an uninfected control (not recorded which).

This clonotype was recorded many times. The V call is TRBV7-3, the J call TRBJ2-3, with 9 nucleotides matching TRBD1. Germline trimming cut 3 bases from V and 10 bases from J; bases unmatched to any gene: 5. This CDR3 contains 13 residues. From germline, CDR1 is SGHTA and CDR2 FQGTGA. CDR3: CASSFSGQGPQYF. The CDR3 nucleotides are TGTGCCAGCAGCTTCTCCGGACAGGGGCCGCAGTATTTT.

This clonotype was seen many times. The chain uses TRBV28 and TRBJ2-1; 9 bases are a match to TRBD2. CDR3 length: 15 residues. The J segment lost 6 bases and the V segment lost 5 bases, leaving 8 bases of the junction unmatched. Germline loops: CDR1 MDHEN, CDR2 SYDVKM. The CDR3, as DNA: TGTGCCAGCAGTCCGGCGGGAGGGAGGGGCAATGAGCAGTTCTTC. Translated: CASSPAGGRGNEQFF. Variable domain in full (rest from reference TRBV28 and TRBJ2-1): DVKVTQSSRYLVKRTGEKVFLECVQDMDHENMFWYRQDPGLGLRLIYFSYDVKMKEKGDIPEGYSVSREKKERFSLILESASTNQTSMYLCASSPAGGRGNEQFFGPGTRLTVL.

This clonotype was detected ten times or more. V and J are TRBV7-9 and TRBJ1-1, with D perhaps TRBD1 (5 bases). The CDR3 runs 13 residues. Trimming took 7 bases from V and 1 from J, leaving 10 bases between them. The germline gives CDR1 SEHNR, CDR2 FQNEAQ (reference sequence). In nucleotides, the CDR3 is TGTGCCAGCAACAGGCAGGGGAACACTGAAGCTTTCTTT. This encodes CASNRQGNTEAFF.

The chain carries TRBV25-1 and TRBJ2-3; D ambiguous. Germline-derived CDR1 and CDR2 are MGHDK and SYGVNS. The CDR3 length is 16 residues. Trimming shortened V by 6 bases and J by 1 base, and 17 bases separated the two germline ends. CDR3 in DNA: TGTGCCAGCAGCCGAATCTCTCCCGATGGCACAGATACGCAGTATTTT. Protein product: CASSRISPDGTDTQYF.

At least ten counts were recorded for this clonotype. CDR3 protein: CASSEDRDYGYTF. In nucleotides, the CDR3 is TGTGCCAGCAGTGAGGACAGGGACTATGGCTACACCTTC. The V call is TRBV6-2 or TRBV6-3, the J call TRBJ1-2; 8 bases line up with TRBD1. V was pared by 5 bases and J by 3 bases, with 2 bases of the junction left unmatched. The CDR3 consists of 13 residues. Germline loops: CDR1 MNHEY, CDR2 SVGEGT.

This clonotype was counted at least ten times. The V call is TRBV12-3 or TRBV12-4, the J call TRBJ2-5; D is unclear. This CDR3 has 12 amino acids. V was pared by 1 base and J by 5 bases, with 5 bases between. The CDR3 spells CASSLGQETQYF. CDR3 DNA: TGTGCCAGCAGTTTAGGCCAGGAGACCCAGTACTTC.

In its sample, this clonotype was seen a few times. The rearrangement joins TRBV27 to TRBJ2-1; 12 nucleotides match TRBD2. This CDR3 has 16 amino acids. Germline CDR1 and CDR2: MNHEY and SMNVEV (reference sequence). The J segment lost 7 bases and the V segment lost 3 bases, leaving 7 bases of the junction unmatched. The CDR3 DNA is TGTGCCAGCAGTTTGTTCCCTAGCGGGGGGGCAAATGAGCAGTTCTTC. Protein: CASSLFPSGGANEQFF.

This clonotype was counted ten times or more. V is TRBV6-2 or TRBV6-3 and J is TRBJ2-5, with D perhaps given as TRBD1 or TRBD2 (5 bases each). The CDR3 is 13 amino acids. Germline CDR1 reads MNHEY; CDR2 reads SVGEGT. V was cut by 1 base and J by 5 bases, with 8 bases left in between. CDR3 loop: CASSYWDEETQYF. The CDR3 DNA reads as TGTGCCAGCAGTTACTGGGACGAGGAGACCCAGTACTTC.

In its sample, this clonotype was seen many times. CDR3 region: CASRVGLAHYEQYF. CDR3 nucleotides: TGTGCCAGCAGGGTGGGACTAGCCCACTACGAGCAGTACTTC. V is TRBV6-5 and J is TRBJ2-7, with TRBD2 matching over 9 bases. V lost 6 bases, J lost 3 bases, and 6 bases stayed unmatched. The CDR3 consists of 14 residues. Per germline, CDR1 MNHEY and CDR2 SVGAGI.

This clonotype has ten or more counts. J is TRBJ1-1 and V is TRBV10-3; 7 bases match TRBD1. Trimming took 5 bases from V and 1 from J; bases not matched to a gene: 7. CDR1 is ENHRY and CDR2 is SYGVKD in the germline V gene. This CDR3 has 15 amino acids. The DNA of the CDR3 is TGTGCCATCAGTCCCAGACAGGGATCGAACACTGAAGCTTTCTTT. It specifies CAISPRQGSNTEAFF.